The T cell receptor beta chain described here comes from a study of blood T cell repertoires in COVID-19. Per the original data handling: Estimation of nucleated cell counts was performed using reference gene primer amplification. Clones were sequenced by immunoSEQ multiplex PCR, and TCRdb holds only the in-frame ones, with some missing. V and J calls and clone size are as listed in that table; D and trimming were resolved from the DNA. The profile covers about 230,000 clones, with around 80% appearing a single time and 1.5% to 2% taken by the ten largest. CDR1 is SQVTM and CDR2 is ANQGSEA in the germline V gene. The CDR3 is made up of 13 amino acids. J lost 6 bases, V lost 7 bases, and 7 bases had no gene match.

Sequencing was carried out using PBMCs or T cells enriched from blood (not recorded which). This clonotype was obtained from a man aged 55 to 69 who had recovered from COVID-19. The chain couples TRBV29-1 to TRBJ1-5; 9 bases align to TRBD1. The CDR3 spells CSARDRVGQPQHF. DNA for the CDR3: TGCAGCGCCAGGGACAGGGTAGGTCAGCCCCAGCATTTT.